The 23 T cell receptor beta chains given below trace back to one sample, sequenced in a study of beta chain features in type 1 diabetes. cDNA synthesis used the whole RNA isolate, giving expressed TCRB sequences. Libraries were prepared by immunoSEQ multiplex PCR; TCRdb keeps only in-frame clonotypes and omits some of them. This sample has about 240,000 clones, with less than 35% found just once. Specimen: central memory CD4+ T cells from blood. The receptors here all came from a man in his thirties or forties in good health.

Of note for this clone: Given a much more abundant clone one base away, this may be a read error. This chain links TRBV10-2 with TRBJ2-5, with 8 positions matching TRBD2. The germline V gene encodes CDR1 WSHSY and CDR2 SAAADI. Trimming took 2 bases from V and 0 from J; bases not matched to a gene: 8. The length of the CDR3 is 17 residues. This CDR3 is CASSEPWTSRYQETQYF. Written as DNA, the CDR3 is TGCGCCAGCAGTGAGCCCTGGACTAGCCGGTACCAAGAGACCCAGTACTTC.

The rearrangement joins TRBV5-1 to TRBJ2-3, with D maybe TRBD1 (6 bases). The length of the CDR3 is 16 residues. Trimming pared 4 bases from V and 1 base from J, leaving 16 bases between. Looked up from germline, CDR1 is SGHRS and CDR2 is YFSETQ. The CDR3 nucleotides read TGCGCCAGCAGCCATTACGGGACATCGCGCACAGATACGCAGTATTTT. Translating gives CASSHYGTSRTDTQYF.

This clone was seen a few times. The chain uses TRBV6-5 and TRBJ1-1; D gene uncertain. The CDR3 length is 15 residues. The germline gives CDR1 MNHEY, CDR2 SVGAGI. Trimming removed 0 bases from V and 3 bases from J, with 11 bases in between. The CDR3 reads CASSYSSSADTEAFF. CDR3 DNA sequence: TGTGCCAGCAGTTACTCGAGCTCGGCGGACACTGAAGCTTTCTTT.

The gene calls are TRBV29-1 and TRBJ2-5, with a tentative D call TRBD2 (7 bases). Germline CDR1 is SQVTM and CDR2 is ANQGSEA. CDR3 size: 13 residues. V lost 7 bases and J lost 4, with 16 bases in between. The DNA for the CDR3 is TGCAGCGGGGGGGGCTCATCCGGAGAGACCCAGTACTTC. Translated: CSGGGSSGETQYF.

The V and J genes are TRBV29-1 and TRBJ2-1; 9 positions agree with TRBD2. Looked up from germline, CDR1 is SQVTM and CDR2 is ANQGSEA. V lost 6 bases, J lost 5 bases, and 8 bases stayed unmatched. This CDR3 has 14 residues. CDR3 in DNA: TGCAGCGTGACTAGCGGTAGTAGGGACAATGAGCAGTTCTTC. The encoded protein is CSVTSGSRDNEQFF.

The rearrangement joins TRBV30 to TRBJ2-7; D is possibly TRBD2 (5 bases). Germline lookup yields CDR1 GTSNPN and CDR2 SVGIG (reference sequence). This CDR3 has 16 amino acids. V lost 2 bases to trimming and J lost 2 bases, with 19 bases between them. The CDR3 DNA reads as TGTGCCTGGAGTAAGCGGTTGAGTCAGTCGACCTACGAGCAGTACTTC. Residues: CAWSKRLSQSTYEQYF.

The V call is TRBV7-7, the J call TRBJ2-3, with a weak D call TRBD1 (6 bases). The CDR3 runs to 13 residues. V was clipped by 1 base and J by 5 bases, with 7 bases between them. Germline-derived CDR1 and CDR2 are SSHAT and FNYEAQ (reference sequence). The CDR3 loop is CASSLGGQDTQYF. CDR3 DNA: TGTGCCAGCAGCTTAGGGGGACAAGATACGCAGTATTTT.

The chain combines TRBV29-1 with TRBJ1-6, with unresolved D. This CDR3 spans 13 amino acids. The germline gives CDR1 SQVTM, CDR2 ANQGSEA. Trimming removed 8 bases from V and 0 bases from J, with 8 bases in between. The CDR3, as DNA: TGCAGCTTCAGGAGCTCCTATAATTCACCCCTCCACTTT. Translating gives CSFRSSYNSPLHF.

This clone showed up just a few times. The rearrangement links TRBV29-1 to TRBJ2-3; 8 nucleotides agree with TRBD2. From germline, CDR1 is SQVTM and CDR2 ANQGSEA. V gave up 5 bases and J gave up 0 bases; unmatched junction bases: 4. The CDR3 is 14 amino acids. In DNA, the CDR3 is TGCAGCGTTCCACTAGCGGCTAGCACAGATACGCAGTATTTT. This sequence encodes CSVPLAASTDTQYF.

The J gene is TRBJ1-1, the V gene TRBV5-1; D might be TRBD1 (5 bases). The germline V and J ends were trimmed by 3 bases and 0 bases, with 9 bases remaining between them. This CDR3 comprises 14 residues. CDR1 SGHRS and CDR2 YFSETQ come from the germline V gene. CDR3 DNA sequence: TGCGCCAGCAGCTCAGGGACGATGAACACTGAAGCTTTCTTT. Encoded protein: CASSSGTMNTEAFF.

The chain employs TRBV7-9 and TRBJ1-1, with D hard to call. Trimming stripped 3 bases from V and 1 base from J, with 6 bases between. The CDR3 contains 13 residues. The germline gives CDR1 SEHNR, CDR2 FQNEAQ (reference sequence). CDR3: CASSFGENTEAFF. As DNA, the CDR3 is TGTGCCAGCAGCTTCGGGGAGAACACTGAAGCTTTCTTT.

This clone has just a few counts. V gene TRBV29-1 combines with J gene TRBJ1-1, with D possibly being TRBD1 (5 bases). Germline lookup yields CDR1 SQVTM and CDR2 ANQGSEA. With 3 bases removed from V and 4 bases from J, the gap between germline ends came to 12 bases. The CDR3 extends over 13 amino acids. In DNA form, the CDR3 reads TGCAGCGTTGATCGAGGGGCGGCCACTGAAGCTTTCTTT. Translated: CSVDRGAATEAFF. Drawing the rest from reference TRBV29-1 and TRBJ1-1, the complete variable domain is SAVISQKPSRDICQRGTSLTIQCQVDSQVTMMFWYRQQPGQSLTLIATANQGSEATYESGFVIDKFPISRPNLTFSTLTVSNMSPEDSSIYLCSVDRGAATEAFFGQGTRLTVV.

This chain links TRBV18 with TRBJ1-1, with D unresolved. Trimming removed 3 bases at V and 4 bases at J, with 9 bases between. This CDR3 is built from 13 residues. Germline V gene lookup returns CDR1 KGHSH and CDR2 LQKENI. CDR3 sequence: CASSPQERTEAFF. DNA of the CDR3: TGTGCCAGCTCACCCCAAGAGCGCACTGAAGCTTTCTTT.

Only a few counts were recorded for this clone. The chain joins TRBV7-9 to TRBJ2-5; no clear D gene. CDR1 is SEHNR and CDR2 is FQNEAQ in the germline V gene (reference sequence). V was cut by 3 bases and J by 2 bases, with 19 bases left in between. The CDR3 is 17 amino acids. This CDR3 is CASSLGLSRAPQETQYF. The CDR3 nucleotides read TGTGCCAGCAGCTTGGGTCTCAGCAGAGCGCCACAAGAGACCCAGTACTTC.

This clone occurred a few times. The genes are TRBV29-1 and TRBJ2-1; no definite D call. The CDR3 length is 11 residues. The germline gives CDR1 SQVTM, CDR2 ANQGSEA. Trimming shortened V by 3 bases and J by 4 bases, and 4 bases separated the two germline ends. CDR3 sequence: CSVEVYNEQFF. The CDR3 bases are TGCAGCGTTGAGGTATACAATGAGCAGTTCTTC.

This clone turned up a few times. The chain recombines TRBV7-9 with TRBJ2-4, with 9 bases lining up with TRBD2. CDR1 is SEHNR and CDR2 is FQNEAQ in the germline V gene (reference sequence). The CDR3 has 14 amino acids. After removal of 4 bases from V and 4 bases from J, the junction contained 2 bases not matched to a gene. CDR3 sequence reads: CASSSSGGKNIQYF. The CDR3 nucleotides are TGTGCCAGCAGCTCGAGCGGGGGGAAAAACATTCAGTACTTC.

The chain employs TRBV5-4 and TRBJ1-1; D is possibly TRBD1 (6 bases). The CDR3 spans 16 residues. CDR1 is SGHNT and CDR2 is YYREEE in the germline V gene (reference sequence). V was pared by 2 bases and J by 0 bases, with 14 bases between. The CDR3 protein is CASSFGQRTMNTEAFF. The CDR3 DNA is TGTGCCAGCAGCTTTGGACAGAGAACCATGAACACTGAAGCTTTCTTT.

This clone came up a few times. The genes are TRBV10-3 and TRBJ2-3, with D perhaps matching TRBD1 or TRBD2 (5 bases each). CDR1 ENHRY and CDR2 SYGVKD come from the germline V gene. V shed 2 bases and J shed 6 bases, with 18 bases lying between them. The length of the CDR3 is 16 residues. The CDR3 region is CAISEVGTPVRDTQYF. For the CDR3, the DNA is TGTGCCATCAGTGAGGTCGGGACCCCAGTTAGGGATACGCAGTATTTT.

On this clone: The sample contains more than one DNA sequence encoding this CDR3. The CDR3 protein is CASSQGQGPETQYF. CDR3 sequence (DNA): TGCGCCAGCAGCCAAGGTCAGGGGCCGGAGACCCAGTACTTC. The chain carries TRBV4-3 and TRBJ2-5, with D perhaps matching TRBD1 (6 bases). V was trimmed by 1 base and J by 5 bases, leaving 11 bases between them. The CDR3 is made up of 14 amino acids. Germline CDR1 is LGHNA and CDR2 is YSLEER.

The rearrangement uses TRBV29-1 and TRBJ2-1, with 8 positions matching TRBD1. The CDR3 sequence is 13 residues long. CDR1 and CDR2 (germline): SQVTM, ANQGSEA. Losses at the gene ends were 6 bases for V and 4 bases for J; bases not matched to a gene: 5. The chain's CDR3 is CSVRTGTYNEQFF. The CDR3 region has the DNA TGCAGCGTGAGGACAGGGACATACAATGAGCAGTTCTTC.

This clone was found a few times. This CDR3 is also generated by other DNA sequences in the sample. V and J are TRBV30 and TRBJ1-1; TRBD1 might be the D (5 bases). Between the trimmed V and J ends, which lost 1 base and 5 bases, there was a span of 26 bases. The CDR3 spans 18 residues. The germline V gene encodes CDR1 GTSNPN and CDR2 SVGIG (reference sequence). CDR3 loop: CAWSALPNTQGFSTEAFF. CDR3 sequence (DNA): TGTGCCTGGAGTGCTCTGCCCAATACCCAGGGCTTCTCAACTGAAGCTTTCTTT.

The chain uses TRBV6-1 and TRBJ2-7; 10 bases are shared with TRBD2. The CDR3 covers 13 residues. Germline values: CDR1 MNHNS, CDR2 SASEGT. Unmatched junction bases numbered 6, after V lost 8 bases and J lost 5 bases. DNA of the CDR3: TGTGCCAGCCGTATGAGCGGGAGGGACGAGCAGTACTTC. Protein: CASRMSGRDEQYF.

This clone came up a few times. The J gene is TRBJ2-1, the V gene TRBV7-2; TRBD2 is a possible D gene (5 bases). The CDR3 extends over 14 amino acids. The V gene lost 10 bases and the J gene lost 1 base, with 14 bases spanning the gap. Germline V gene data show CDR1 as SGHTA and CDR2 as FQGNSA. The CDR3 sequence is CATAEDGSYNEQFF. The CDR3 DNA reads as TGTGCCACTGCGGAGGACGGTTCCTACAATGAGCAGTTCTTC.